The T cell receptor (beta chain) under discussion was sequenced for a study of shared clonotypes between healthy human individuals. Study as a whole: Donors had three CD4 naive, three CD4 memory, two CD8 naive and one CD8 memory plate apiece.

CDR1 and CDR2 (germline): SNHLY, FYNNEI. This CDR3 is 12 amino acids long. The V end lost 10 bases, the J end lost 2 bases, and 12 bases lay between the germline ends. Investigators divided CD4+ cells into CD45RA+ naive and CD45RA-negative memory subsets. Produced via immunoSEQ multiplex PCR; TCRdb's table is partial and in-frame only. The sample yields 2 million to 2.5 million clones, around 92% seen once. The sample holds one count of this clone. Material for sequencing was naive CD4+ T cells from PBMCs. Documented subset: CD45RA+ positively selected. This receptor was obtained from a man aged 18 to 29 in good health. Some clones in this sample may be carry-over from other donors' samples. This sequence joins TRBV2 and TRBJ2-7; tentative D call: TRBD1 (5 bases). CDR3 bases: TGTGCCATCGGACAAGATACCTACGAGCAGTACTTC. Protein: CAIGQDTYEQYF. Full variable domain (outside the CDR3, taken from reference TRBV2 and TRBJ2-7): EPEVTQTPSHQVTQMGQEVILRCVPISNHLYFYWYRQILGQKVEFLVSFYNNEISEKSEIFDDQFSVERPDGSNFTLKIRSTKLEDSAMYFCAIGQDTYEQYFGPGTRLTVT.